A selection of T cell receptor beta chains follows, all from one sample in a study of blood T cell repertoires in COVID-19. The assay was immunoSEQ multiplex PCR, and TCRdb's table has in-frame clones only and misses some. Among approximately 310,000 clones listed, approximately 81% were seen once. Sequenced: PBMCs or T cells enriched from blood (not recorded which). The receptors were gathered from a woman aged 30 to 39 who had been exposed to COVID-19. Both conserved end residues are part of each CDR3. A D gene is named only where the DNA matches it firmly. Rows give clone size only sometimes, using once, few, many, or a class for an expanded clone.

v_gene	d_gene	abundance	j_gene	len	CDR3aa	CDR3nt
TRBV30	.	.	TRBJ2-7	13	CAWTGPGAYEQYF	TGTGCCTGGACTGGCCCAGGGGCTTACGAGCAGTACTTC
TRBV11-2	.	.	TRBJ2-1	13	CASSLGSGNEQFF	TGTGCCAGCAGCTTAGGCAGCGGCAATGAGCAGTTCTTC
TRBV7-9	TRBD1	once	TRBJ2-2	15	CASSRQGASTGELFF	TGTGCCAGCAGCCGACAGGGGGCATCCACCGGGGAGCTGTTTTTT
TRBV6-5	.	.	TRBJ1-6	13	CASNLFGNSPLHF	TGTGCCAGCAACTTGTTCGGGAATTCACCCCTCCACTTT
TRBV4-1	TRBD1	.	TRBJ1-2	15	CASSPGDRGEYGYTF	TGCGCCAGCAGCCCGGGGGACAGGGGGGAATACGGCTACACCTTC
TRBV27	TRBD1	.	TRBJ2-4	14	CASRDRGAKNIQYF	TGTGCCAGCAGGGACAGGGGGGCCAAAAACATTCAGTACTTC
TRBV28	TRBD1	.	TRBJ2-7	12	CASRGRQGRQYF	TGTGCCAGCAGAGGGAGACAGGGCCGGCAGTACTTC
TRBV5-1	TRBD1	.	TRBJ2-7	15	CASSLDGTGAEEQYF	TGCGCCAGCAGCCTAGACGGGACAGGGGCTGAGGAGCAGTACTTC
TRBV27	TRBD1	.	TRBJ1-5	17	CASSPRQGRVGNQPQHF	TGTGCCAGCAGTCCCAGACAGGGACGAGTTGGCAATCAGCCCCAGCATTTT
TRBV7-9	.	.	TRBJ2-7	15	CASSDRDIGSYEQYF	TGTGCCAGCAGCGACCGGGACATCGGGTCCTACGAGCAGTACTTC
TRBV7-9	TRBD1	.	TRBJ1-2	13	CASSADRGHGYTF	TGTGCCAGCAGCGCCGACAGGGGGCATGGCTACACCTTC
TRBV4-3	.	.	TRBJ1-1	15	CASSQEYRASTEAFF	TGCGCCAGCAGCCAGGAATACAGGGCGTCCACTGAAGCTTTCTTT
TRBV19	.	.	TRBJ1-2	16	CASSIRRAGSLYGYTF	TGTGCCAGTAGTATTCGTCGTGCAGGAAGTCTGTATGGCTACACCTTC
TRBV6-5	.	.	TRBJ1-1	15	CATSNSRGMNTEAFF	TGTGCCACTTCGAATTCACGCGGAATGAACACTGAAGCTTTCTTT
TRBV19	.	many	TRBJ2-3	16	CASSMGRVTRTDTQYF	TGTGCCAGTAGTATGGGTCGGGTAACCCGCACAGATACGCAGTATTTT
TRBV19	.	.	TRBJ1-1	15	CASSISPGQNTEAFF	TGTGCCAGTAGTATAAGTCCCGGACAGAACACTGAAGCTTTCTTT
TRBV6-1	.	.	TRBJ1-6	14	CASSEKGHNSPLHF	TGTGCCAGCAGTGAAAAGGGACACAATTCACCCCTCCACTTT
TRBV5-1	.	.	TRBJ2-5	13	CASSLGLQETQYF	TGCGCCAGCAGCTTGGGCCTACAAGAGACCCAGTACTTC
TRBV15	.	.	TRBJ2-5	15	CATSRDRIAAETQYF	TGTGCCACCAGCAGAGATCGGATAGCGGCAGAGACCCAGTACTTC
TRBV27	.	few	TRBJ1-1	14	CASRLQGLSTEAFF	TGTGCCAGCCGGTTGCAGGGGCTGAGCACTGAAGCTTTCTTT
TRBV4-1	TRBD1	.	TRBJ1-4	16	CASSQGQGPFNEKLFF	TGCGCCAGCAGCCAGGGACAGGGCCCTTTTAATGAAAAACTGTTTTTT
TRBV19	.	.	TRBJ2-3	13	CASSIGGADTQYF	TGTGCCAGTAGTATAGGGGGGGCAGATACGCAGTATTTT
TRBV29-1	.	.	TRBJ1-1	15	CSALISQLMNTEAFF	TGCAGCGCCCTTATATCACAGCTAATGAACACTGAAGCTTTCTTT
TRBV11-3	.	.	TRBJ1-2	20	CASSVVPLEGQGSYNYGYTF	TGTGCCAGCAGCGTAGTCCCCTTAGAGGGTCAAGGATCCTATAACTATGGCTACACCTTC
TRBV6-1	TRBD2	.	TRBJ2-3	16	CASSGTSGSTPDTQYF	TGTGCCAGCAGTGGTACTAGCGGGAGTACCCCAGATACGCAGTATTTT
TRBV27	TRBD2	.	TRBJ2-2	15	CASRGLAGGPGELFF	TGTGCCAGCAGGGGGCTAGCGGGGGGCCCCGGGGAGCTGTTTTTT
TRBV6-2/TRBV6-3	TRBD1	.	TRBJ1-5	15	CASSYSSGGIQPQHF	TGTGCCAGCAGTTACTCATCAGGGGGAATTCAGCCCCAGCATTTT
TRBV6-2/TRBV6-3	.	.	TRBJ1-1	16	CASSVVRGLMNTEAFF	TGTGCCAGCAGTGTCGTCCGGGGTCTCATGAACACTGAAGCTTTCTTT
TRBV2	.	many	TRBJ1-1	10	CASQDRRAFF	TGTGCCAGCCAGGATAGGAGGGCTTTCTTT
TRBV20-1	.	.	TRBJ1-1	11	CSASDSTEAFF	TGCAGTGCCAGCGACTCCACTGAAGCTTTCTTT
TRBV27	TRBD1	.	TRBJ2-5	14	CASSLQGAGETQYF	TGTGCCAGCAGTTTACAGGGGGCGGGAGAGACCCAGTACTTC
TRBV28	.	.	TRBJ2-6	16	CATTKGTGAGANVLTF	TGTGCCACCACTAAAGGGACGGGAGCTGGGGCCAACGTCCTGACTTTC
TRBV6-6	.	.	TRBJ1-4	13	CASTSRWNEKLFF	TGTGCCAGCACATCGCGGTGGAATGAAAAACTGTTTTTT
TRBV2	.	.	TRBJ1-1	15	CASSSRGGPNTEAFF	TGTGCCAGCAGTAGCCGCGGGGGCCCGAACACTGAAGCTTTCTTT
TRBV7-9	TRBD1	.	TRBJ1-2	13	CASSSVTGRSYTF	TGTGCCAGCAGCTCCGTGACAGGGAGGAGCTACACCTTC
TRBV6-9	TRBD2	.	TRBJ2-1	18	CASSSLAGDNSSYNEQFF	TGTGCCAGCAGTTCACTAGCGGGGGACAATAGCTCCTACAATGAGCAGTTCTTC
TRBV10-3	TRBD1	.	TRBJ1-4	15	CAISDQTGSNEKLFF	TGTGCCATCAGTGACCAGACAGGGTCTAATGAAAAACTGTTTTTT
TRBV5-6	TRBD1	.	TRBJ1-2	14	CASSSRDRVGGYTF	TGTGCCAGCAGCTCCCGGGACAGGGTCGGTGGCTACACCTTC
TRBV5-6	.	once	TRBJ2-7	15	CASSLTTPKTYEQYF	TGTGCCAGCAGCTTGACGACACCCAAAACTTACGAGCAGTACTTC
TRBV20-1	.	.	TRBJ1-3	11	CSRGIGNTIYF	TGCAGTAGGGGAATCGGAAACACCATATATTTT
TRBV18	.	once	TRBJ2-2	16	CASSPVAGSDTGELFF	TGTGCCAGCTCACCGGTAGCTGGGAGTGACACCGGGGAGCTGTTTTTT
TRBV2	TRBD1	.	TRBJ1-5	14	CASSPGTGNQPQHF	TGTGCCAGCAGCCCCGGGACAGGCAATCAGCCCCAGCATTTT
TRBV15	.	few	TRBJ1-5	16	CATSRGTVLRDQPQHF	TGTGCCACCAGCAGAGGCACCGTCCTCCGGGATCAGCCCCAGCATTTT
TRBV19	.	.	TRBJ1-2	14	CASSAARQAYGYTF	TGTGCCAGTAGTGCTGCACGACAAGCCTATGGCTACACCTTC
TRBV3-1/TRBV3-2	.	.	TRBJ2-7	13	CASSQQGTYEQYF	TGTGCCAGCAGCCAACAGGGAACCTACGAGCAGTACTTC
TRBV30	.	.	TRBJ1-1	13	CAWSQNPPLWAFF	TGTGCCTGGAGTCAGAACCCCCCCCTCTGGGCTTTCTTT
TRBV21-1	.	.	TRBJ1-1	15	CASSKDPIQNTEAFF	TGTGCCAGCAGCAAAGACCCGATACAGAACACTGAAGCTTTCTTT